This section outlines one T cell receptor (beta chain) sequence together with its context. This entry is derived from a study of resident and recirculating memory T cells in vitiligo. Study-wide background: Epidermis came from shave biopsies of lesional and nonlesional sites, plus PBMCs.

Confetti depigmentation, marking active vitiligo, was absent in these patients. The repertoire was sequenced with immunoSEQ multiplex PCR; TCRdb's copy has only in-frame clones and lacks some. The sample records tens of thousands of clones, about 89% being singletons. The CDR3 spans 14 residues. Germline V lookup: CDR1 SGDLS, CDR2 YYNGEE. Trimming took 4 bases from V and 3 from J, leaving 11 bases between them. The receptor's source is a male donor with vitiligo. The sequenced material came from blood. The chain joins TRBV9 to TRBJ2-1; no firm D call. The CDR3 DNA follows: TGTGCCAGCAGCCCCTCACGAGGCTACAATGAGCAGTTCTTC. As protein: CASSPSRGYNEQFF.